These 15 T cell receptor beta chains originate from one sample sequenced in a study of CD8+ T cells in alopecia areata. The authors extracted RNA and reverse transcribed it into cDNA as the sequencing template. Assay: immunoSEQ multiplex PCR; the TCRdb copy retains only in-frame clones and omits some. The sample has around 200,000 clones; about three fifths are singletons. The treatment was: oral pan-JAK inhibitor, 5-10 mg twice daily. Sequenced here: CD4+ T cells sorted from blood, sampled at week 4, from a patient treated with tofacitinib. The receptors come from a human donor with alopecia areata.

The chain carries TRBV2 and TRBJ2-1, with D perhaps TRBD1 (5 bases). There are 15 residues in the CDR3. In germline, CDR1 is SNHLY, CDR2 FYNNEI. Trimming pared 4 bases from V and 3 bases from J, leaving 13 bases between. The CDR3 DNA follows: TGTGCCAGCAGTGCCTCCCTGACAGACTACAATGAGCAGTTCTTC. It specifies CASSASLTDYNEQFF.

This chain joins TRBV28 and TRBJ1-2, with 9 bases identical to TRBD1. Germline V gene data show CDR1 as MDHEN and CDR2 as SYDVKM. Trimming cost V 6 bases and J 2 bases; bases outside gene matches: 4. The CDR3 is 14 residues long. For the CDR3, the DNA is TGTGCCAGCAGCCACGGGACAGGGAACTATGGCTACACCTTC. The encoded protein is CASSHGTGNYGYTF.

The DNA for the CDR3 is TGTGCCTGGAGTGATGTTAGCAATCAGCCCCAGCATTTT. Its protein is CAWSDVSNQPQHF. V is TRBV30 and J is TRBJ1-5; D is uncertain. CDR1 is GTSNPN and CDR2 is SVGIG in the germline V gene (reference sequence). The CDR3 extends over 13 amino acids. Trimming cost V 1 base and J 0 bases, with 4 bases left between them. Based on the CDR3 plus reference TRBV30 and TRBJ1-5, the full variable domain is SQTIHQWPATLVQPVGSPLSLECTVEGTSNPNLYWYRQAAGRGLQLLFYSVGIGQISSEVPQNLSASRPQDRQFILSSKKLLLSDSGFYLCAWSDVSNQPQHFGDGTRLSIL.

The chain employs TRBV20-1 and TRBJ2-7; D unclear. CDR1 is DFQATT and CDR2 is SNEGSKA in the germline V gene (reference sequence). The germline V and J ends were trimmed by 7 bases and 5 bases, with 12 bases remaining between them. The CDR3 runs 11 residues. CDR3 sequence (DNA): TGCAGTGTGACCAGGATGAACGAGCAGTACTTC. It is translated as CSVTRMNEQYF.

This clone was picked up many times. The J gene is TRBJ2-3, the V gene TRBV7-9, with 14 bases aligning to TRBD2. The CDR3 totals 16 residues. The ends lost 5 bases at V and 4 bases at J; junction bases unmatched: 5. CDR1 is SEHNR and CDR2 is FQNEAQ in the germline V gene (reference sequence). The chain's CDR3 is CASSLTSGRASDTQYF. DNA of the CDR3: TGTGCCAGCAGCCTGACTAGCGGGAGGGCCTCAGATACGCAGTATTTT.

CDR3 coding DNA: TGCGCCAGCAGCCCGGGACACCGAACCAACACCGGGGAGCTGTTTTTT. This gives the protein CASSPGHRTNTGELFF. The rearrangement uses TRBV5-1 and TRBJ2-2; a possible D gene is TRBD1 (6 bases). There are 16 residues in the CDR3. Trimming left V 4 bases short and J 2 bases short, with 15 bases between. Germline V gene sequence: CDR1 SGHRS, CDR2 YFSETQ.

The chain links TRBV5-4 to TRBJ2-7; D may be TRBD1 or TRBD2 (5 bases each). CDR1 is SGHNT and CDR2 is YYREEE in the germline V gene (reference sequence). This CDR3 comprises 13 residues. Trimming cost V 4 bases and J 5 bases, with 13 bases left between them. Here the CDR3 reads CASSPGPWDEQYF. CDR3 nucleotide sequence: TGTGCCAGCAGCCCGGGGCCGTGGGACGAGCAGTACTTC.

This chain connects TRBV29-1 to TRBJ1-1; TRBD1 might be the D (5 bases). V was clipped by 7 bases and J by 4 bases, with 13 bases between them. This CDR3 is built from 12 residues. Germline CDR1 and CDR2: SQVTM and ANQGSEA. CDR3 protein: CSASRGGTEAFF. DNA of the CDR3: TGCAGCGCCTCGCGTGGGGGCACTGAAGCTTTCTTT.

Only one count was recorded for this clone. This rearrangement joins TRBV11-2 to TRBJ2-5; possibly TRBD2 for D (5 bases). Germline-derived CDR1 and CDR2 are SGHAT and FQNNGV. V gave up 6 bases and J gave up 1 base, with 12 bases separating them. This CDR3 comprises 14 residues. The CDR3 DNA is TGTGCCAGCAGTAAGACTACTCCCCAAGAGACCCAGTACTTC. Its protein product is CASSKTTPQETQYF.

This clone showed up just once. Other DNA sequences of this sample code for an identical CDR3. The gene calls are TRBV7-9 and TRBJ2-6; D is unresolved. Per the germline V gene, CDR1 is SEHNR and CDR2 is FQNEAQ (reference sequence). The CDR3 spans 13 residues. V lost 3 bases and J lost 2, with 2 bases in between. The CDR3 DNA reads TGTGCCAGCAGCTTTGCTGGGGCCAACGTCCTGACTTTC. This encodes CASSFAGANVLTF.

This chain joins TRBV29-1 and TRBJ2-7; the D is unclear. V was trimmed by 7 bases and J by 8 bases, leaving 27 bases between them. CDR1 is SQVTM, CDR2 ANQGSEA, per germline. The CDR3 length is 15 residues. CDR3 region: CSAYSVGERFRKQYF. CDR3 coding DNA: TGCAGCGCTTACTCCGTCGGCGAGCGTTTCAGGAAGCAGTACTTC.

The chain recombines TRBV19 with TRBJ2-7, with D tentatively TRBD2 (5 bases). Deletions cut 5 bases from V and 2 bases from J, with 7 bases between. This CDR3 region has 12 residues. Germline lookup yields CDR1 LNHDA and CDR2 SQIVND (reference sequence). The CDR3 sequence: CASSRGAYEQYF. Written as DNA, the CDR3 is TGTGCCAGTAGTCGGGGAGCCTACGAGCAGTACTTC.

The chain combines TRBV30 with TRBJ2-1; possibly TRBD1 or TRBD2 for D (6 bases each). This CDR3 spans 13 amino acids. Trimming took off 0 bases at V and 8 bases at J, with 11 bases between the two ends. Germline CDR1 GTSNPN, CDR2 SVGIG (reference sequence). CDR3 nucleotides: TGTGCCTGGAGTGTAGGAAGGGGGGATGAGCAGTTCTTC. Amino acids: CAWSVGRGDEQFF.

This sequence joins TRBV28 and TRBJ2-3; no clear D gene. Trimming took 6 bases from V and 4 from J, leaving 8 bases between them. The CDR3 totals 12 residues. Per the germline V gene, CDR1 is MDHEN and CDR2 is SYDVKM. CDR3 protein: CASRAAADTQYF. For the CDR3, the DNA is TGTGCCAGCAGGGCCGCGGCAGATACGCAGTATTTT.

The chain uses TRBV6-5 and TRBJ2-7; no clear D gene. Germline assignment: CDR1 MNHEY and CDR2 SVGAGI. Trimming removed 6 bases from V and 0 bases from J, with 9 bases in between. The length of the CDR3 is 13 residues. CDR3 DNA sequence: TGTGCCAGCAGGCCCGGGTTCTCCTACGAGCAGTACTTC. Translating gives CASRPGFSYEQYF.